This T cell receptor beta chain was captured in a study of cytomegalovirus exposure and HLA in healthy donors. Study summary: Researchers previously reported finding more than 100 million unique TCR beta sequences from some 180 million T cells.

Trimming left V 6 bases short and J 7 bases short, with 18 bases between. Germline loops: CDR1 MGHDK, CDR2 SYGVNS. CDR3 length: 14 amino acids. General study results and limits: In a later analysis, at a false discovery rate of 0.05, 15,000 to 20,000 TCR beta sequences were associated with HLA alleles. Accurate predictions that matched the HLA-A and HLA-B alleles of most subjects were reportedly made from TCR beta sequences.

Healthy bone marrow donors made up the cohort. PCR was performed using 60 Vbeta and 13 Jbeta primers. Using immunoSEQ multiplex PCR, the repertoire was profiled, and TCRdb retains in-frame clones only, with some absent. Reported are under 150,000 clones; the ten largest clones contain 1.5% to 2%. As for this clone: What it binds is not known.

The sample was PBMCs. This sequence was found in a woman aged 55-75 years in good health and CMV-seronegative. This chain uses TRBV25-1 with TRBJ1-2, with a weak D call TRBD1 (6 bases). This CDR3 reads CASSPDRITSGYTF. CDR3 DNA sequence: TGTGCCAGCAGCCCCGACAGGATTACCAGTGGCTACACCTTC.